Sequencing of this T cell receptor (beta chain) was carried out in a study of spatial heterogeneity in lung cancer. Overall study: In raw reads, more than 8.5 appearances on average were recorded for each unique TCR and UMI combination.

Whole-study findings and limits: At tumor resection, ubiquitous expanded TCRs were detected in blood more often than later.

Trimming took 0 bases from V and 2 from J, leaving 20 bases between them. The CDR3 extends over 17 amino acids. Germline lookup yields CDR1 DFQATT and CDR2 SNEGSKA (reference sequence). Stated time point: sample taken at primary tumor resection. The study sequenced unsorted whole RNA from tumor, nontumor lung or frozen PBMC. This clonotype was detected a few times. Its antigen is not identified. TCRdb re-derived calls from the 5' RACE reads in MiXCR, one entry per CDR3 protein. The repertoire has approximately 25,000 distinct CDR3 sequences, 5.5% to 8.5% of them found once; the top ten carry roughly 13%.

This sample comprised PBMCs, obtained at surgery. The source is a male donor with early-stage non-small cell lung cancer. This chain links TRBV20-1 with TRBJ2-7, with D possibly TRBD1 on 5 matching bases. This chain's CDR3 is CSARDRIRKGPTYEQYF. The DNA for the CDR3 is TGCAGTGCTAGAGATAGAATCCGGAAGGGGCCAACCTACGAGCAGTACTTC.